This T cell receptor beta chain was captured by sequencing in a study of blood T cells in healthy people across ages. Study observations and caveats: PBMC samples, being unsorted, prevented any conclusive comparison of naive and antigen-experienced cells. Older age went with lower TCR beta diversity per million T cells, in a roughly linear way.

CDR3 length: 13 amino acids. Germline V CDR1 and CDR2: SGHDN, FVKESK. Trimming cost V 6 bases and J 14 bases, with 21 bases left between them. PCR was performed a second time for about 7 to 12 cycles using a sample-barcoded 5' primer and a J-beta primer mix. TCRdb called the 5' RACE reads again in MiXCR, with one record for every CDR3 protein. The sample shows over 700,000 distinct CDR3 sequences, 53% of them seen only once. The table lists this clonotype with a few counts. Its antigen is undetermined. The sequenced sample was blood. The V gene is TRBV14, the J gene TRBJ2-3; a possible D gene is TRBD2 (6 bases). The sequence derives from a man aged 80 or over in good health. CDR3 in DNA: TGTGCCAGCAGTATAGCGGTACACAGATACGCGTATTTT. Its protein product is CASSIAVHRYAYF.